The clone carrying this T cell receptor (beta chain) was counted a single time. The germline gives CDR1 LNHDA, CDR2 SQIVND (reference sequence). Trimming left V 1 base short and J 4 bases short, with 13 bases between. This CDR3 is built from 15 residues. This sample was included in a study of blood T cell repertoires in COVID-19. Original processing methods: The assay estimated nucleated cells by amplifying reference gene primers. Only in-frame clones appear in the TCRdb table, and some are missing; sequencing was by immunoSEQ multiplex PCR. V, J and clone size are taken as reported in that table, and D and trimming were inferred from the DNA itself. This sample has some 150,000 clones, with around 82% found just once.

V is TRBV19 and J is TRBJ1-1; D is undetermined. The sequencing sample was made of peripheral blood. The sequence was obtained from a human donor in a cohort sampled during active COVID-19. CDR3 sequence: CASSIGPGSGTEAFF. DNA for the CDR3: TGTGCCAGTAGTATAGGTCCGGGATCGGGCACTGAAGCTTTCTTT.